Presented here are 30 T cell receptor beta chains from one specimen sequenced in a study of CD8+ T cells in alopecia areata. cDNA prepared by RNA extraction and subsequent reverse transcription served as the template for sequencing. Method: immunoSEQ multiplex PCR; TCRdb's copy keeps in-frame clones and lacks some. Among around 200,000 clones listed, 64% were seen once. Sample treatment: oral pan-JAK inhibitor, 5-10 mg twice daily. The specimen comprised CD4+ T cells sorted from blood, sampled at week 4, from a patient treated with tofacitinib. The receptors stem from a human donor with alopecia areata.

The chain combines TRBV19 with TRBJ1-5; TRBD1 is a possible D gene (5 bases). This CDR3 is 15 amino acids long. Trimming stripped 1 base from V and 7 bases from J, with 14 bases between. Germline V gene lookup returns CDR1 LNHDA and CDR2 SQIVND (reference sequence). The CDR3 sequence: CASSIVAGKGQPQHF. In DNA form, the CDR3 reads TGTGCCAGTAGTATAGTAGCAGGGAAGGGGCAGCCCCAGCATTTT.

This rearrangement joins TRBV28 to TRBJ1-1; 7 bases map to TRBD1. This CDR3 comprises 13 residues. The J segment lost 4 bases and the V segment lost 6 bases, leaving 5 bases of the junction unmatched. Germline lookup yields CDR1 MDHEN and CDR2 SYDVKM. The chain's CDR3 is CASSAGGGTEAFF. The DNA for the CDR3 is TGTGCCAGCAGCGCAGGGGGTGGCACTGAAGCTTTCTTT.

A few counts support this clone. The chain couples TRBV6-1 to TRBJ1-2; D is undetermined. V lost 2 bases, J lost 4 bases, and 8 bases lay in between. The CDR3 has 13 residues. Germline CDR1 is MNHNS and CDR2 is SASEGT. The CDR3 protein is CASSEISAYGYTF. The CDR3 region has the DNA TGTGCCAGCAGTGAAATCTCTGCCTATGGCTACACCTTC.

The chain links TRBV29-1 to TRBJ1-2, with D hard to call. Trimming cost V 3 bases and J 6 bases, with 11 bases left between them. The CDR3 sequence is 12 residues long. Per the germline V gene, CDR1 is SQVTM and CDR2 is ANQGSEA. The CDR3 sequence is CSVDSTVNGYTF. The CDR3 coding sequence is TGCAGCGTTGATAGCACAGTCAATGGCTACACCTTC.

The chain joins TRBV6-5 to TRBJ2-7, with 9 bases fitting TRBD2. V was clipped by 8 bases and J by 3 bases; unmatched bases: 8. CDR3 length equals 14 residues. Per the germline V gene, CDR1 is MNHEY and CDR2 is SVGAGI. The CDR3 DNA sequence: TGTGCCAGCGGTCGAAGCGGGGGGAACTACGAGCAGTACTTC. Encoded protein: CASGRSGGNYEQYF.

V and J are TRBV27 and TRBJ2-2; no reliable D call. This CDR3 region has 13 residues. Per the germline V gene, CDR1 is MNHEY and CDR2 is SMNVEV (reference sequence). Trimming pared 2 bases from V and 6 bases from J, leaving 7 bases between. CDR3 in amino acids: CASSLGVAGELFF. DNA of the CDR3: TGTGCCAGCAGTTTAGGTGTCGCCGGGGAGCTGTTTTTT.

The chain links TRBV2 to TRBJ2-1; D uncertain. Trimming took 8 bases from V and 7 from J, leaving 21 bases between them. The CDR3 is made up of 15 amino acids. Per germline, CDR1 SNHLY and CDR2 FYNNEI. The CDR3 sequence: CASLERRSAINEQFF. The CDR3 region has the DNA TGTGCCAGCCTTGAAAGGCGGTCAGCAATAAATGAGCAGTTCTTC.

The chain carries TRBV29-1 and TRBJ2-7; 9 bases map to TRBD1. In germline, CDR1 is SQVTM, CDR2 ANQGSEA. Trimming cost V 4 bases and J 2 bases; bases outside gene matches: 9. The CDR3 totals 15 residues. CDR3 DNA sequence: TGCAGCGTTGCCGGTGGACAGGGGTCGACCTACGAGCAGTACTTC. Translating gives CSVAGGQGSTYEQYF.

The DNA for the CDR3 is TGCGCCAGCAGCCAAGATCTTGCTAGCGGGGGGGATGTTGAGCAGTTCTTC. Its protein is CASSQDLASGGDVEQFF. V is TRBV4-3 and J is TRBJ2-1, with 12 bases that match TRBD2. Germline CDR1 LGHNA, CDR2 YSLEER. The V and J ends lost 0 bases and 9 bases, in that order; junction bases with no gene match: 9. CDR3 length: 17 amino acids.

The gene calls are TRBV6-6 and TRBJ2-1; no reliable D call. The CDR3 is 13 residues long. Trimming removed 7 bases at V and 0 bases at J, with 7 bases between. From germline, CDR1 is MNHNY and CDR2 SVGAGI (reference sequence). The CDR3 region is CASMAFSYNEQFF. CDR3 coding DNA: TGTGCCAGCATGGCGTTCTCCTACAATGAGCAGTTCTTC.

The chain has TRBV7-8 and TRBJ2-5; the match to TRBD2 covers 7 bases. The ends lost 1 base at V and 7 bases at J; junction bases unmatched: 12. This CDR3 has 16 amino acids. The V gene's germline CDR1 is SGHVS and CDR2 FQNEAQ. CDR3: CASSLVGFGGEGTQYF. For the CDR3, the DNA is TGTGCCAGCAGCTTAGTCGGCTTTGGTGGGGAGGGGACCCAGTACTTC.

In this sample, this clone turned up a few times. The chain is built from TRBV18 and TRBJ2-6; a possible D gene is TRBD1 (6 bases). The CDR3 totals 17 residues. CDR1 is KGHSH and CDR2 is LQKENI in the germline V gene. V lost 2 bases to trimming and J lost 0 bases, with 11 bases between them. Here the CDR3 reads CASSPTTGISGANVLTF. The CDR3 coding sequence is TGTGCCAGCTCACCAACGACAGGCATCTCTGGGGCCAACGTCCTGACTTTC.

This chain links TRBV29-1 with TRBJ2-7; 7 bases are shared with TRBD1. V dropped 5 bases and J dropped 3; count of bases not matched to a gene: 7. The CDR3 has 13 residues. Germline CDR1 SQVTM, CDR2 ANQGSEA. Written as DNA, the CDR3 is TGCAGCGTTTCACAGGGGATCGGCTACGAGCAGTACTTC. This codes for CSVSQGIGYEQYF.

A few counts support this clone. The chain joins TRBV29-1 to TRBJ2-2, with D maybe TRBD2 (6 bases). Germline-derived CDR1 and CDR2 are SQVTM and ANQGSEA. Trimming removed 0 bases from V and 7 bases from J, with 15 bases in between. CDR3 length: 15 residues. The CDR3 DNA reads as TGCAGCGTTGAAGATGGGACTCGGCAGGTCGGGGAGCTGTTTTTT. Amino acid sequence: CSVEDGTRQVGELFF.

The chain recombines TRBV29-1 with TRBJ2-5, with TRBD2 matching over 10 bases. There are 14 residues in the CDR3. Germline-derived CDR1 and CDR2 are SQVTM and ANQGSEA. V was pared by 7 bases and J by 0 bases, with 5 bases of the junction left unmatched. This chain's CDR3 is CSGGTSANQETQYF. The CDR3 DNA sequence: TGCAGCGGGGGGACTAGCGCCAACCAAGAGACCCAGTACTTC. Looking up the rest from reference TRBV29-1 and TRBJ2-5 gives the full variable domain: SAVISQKPSRDICQRGTSLTIQCQVDSQVTMMFWYRQQPGQSLTLIATANQGSEATYESGFVIDKFPISRPNLTFSTLTVSNMSPEDSSIYLCSGGTSANQETQYFGPGTRLLVL.

This chain joins TRBV6-1 and TRBJ2-5; D possibly corresponds to TRBD1 (6 bases). V lost 4 bases, J lost 2 bases, and 11 bases lay in between. The CDR3 contains 14 residues. Germline-derived CDR1 and CDR2 are MNHNS and SASEGT. The CDR3 region has the DNA TGTGCCAGCAGTGGGGGACACTTTCAAGAGACCCAGTACTTC. It codes for CASSGGHFQETQYF.

The rearrangement joins TRBV9 to TRBJ2-3; a weak D match, TRBD1 (6 bases). The CDR3 extends over 15 amino acids. Trimming removed 2 bases at V and 5 bases at J, with 15 bases between. Per the germline V gene, CDR1 is SGDLS and CDR2 is YYNGEE. The CDR3 sequence is CASSVGQGRGDTQYF. The CDR3 DNA is TGTGCCAGCAGCGTGGGGCAGGGGCGCGGAGATACGCAGTATTTT. Full variable domain (missing parts from reference TRBV9 and TRBJ2-3): DSGVTQTPKHLITATGQRVTLRCSPRSGDLSVYWYQQSLDQGLQFLIQYYNGEERAKGNILERFSAQQFPDLHSELNLSSLELGDSALYFCASSVGQGRGDTQYFGPGTRLTVL.

The rearrangement uses TRBV29-1 and TRBJ2-6; D unresolved. CDR1 SQVTM and CDR2 ANQGSEA come from the germline V gene. This CDR3 has 15 residues. With 6 bases removed from V and 4 bases from J, the gap between germline ends came to 16 bases. DNA for the CDR3: TGCAGCGTCTCAATTTCCTCTGTAGGGGCCAACGTCCTGACTTTC. It specifies CSVSISSVGANVLTF.

This chain connects TRBV30 to TRBJ2-2, with D possibly matching TRBD1 (6 bases). This CDR3 is 13 amino acids long. Trimming took off 3 bases at V and 7 bases at J, with 12 bases between the two ends. CDR1 and CDR2 (germline): GTSNPN, SVGIG (reference sequence). CDR3 DNA: TGTGCCTGGAGCTTCAGGGGTGGCGGGGAGCTGTTTTTT. Translating it yields CAWSFRGGGELFF.

This clone was counted only a few times. V gene TRBV2 combines with J gene TRBJ1-5; the D gene is possibly TRBD1 (5 bases). V lost 9 bases, J lost 3 bases, and 12 bases lay in between. The CDR3 totals 13 residues. Germline values: CDR1 SNHLY, CDR2 FYNNEI. CDR3 residues: CASTWGINQPQHF. The CDR3 coding sequence is TGTGCCAGTACTTGGGGCATCAATCAGCCCCAGCATTTT. Drawing the rest from reference TRBV2 and TRBJ1-5, the complete variable domain is EPEVTQTPSHQVTQMGQEVILRCVPISNHLYFYWYRQILGQKVEFLVSFYNNEISEKSEIFDDQFSVERPDGSNFTLKIRSTKLEDSAMYFCASTWGINQPQHFGDGTRLSIL.

The chain uses TRBV30 and TRBJ1-1, with no clear D. The CDR3 is made up of 17 amino acids. Germline CDR1 and CDR2: GTSNPN and SVGIG (reference sequence). V was pared by 5 bases and J by 3 bases, with 25 bases between. In nucleotides, the CDR3 is TGTGCCTGGGAGTCTTCGGGCGCGGAGGGTGTGGACACTGAAGCTTTCTTT. Its protein product is CAWESSGAEGVDTEAFF.

The chain has TRBV29-1 and TRBJ2-7; D might be TRBD1 (8 bases). The CDR3 covers 14 residues. The V end lost 4 bases, the J end lost 2 bases, and 15 bases lay between the germline ends. Germline CDR1 and CDR2: SQVTM and ANQGSEA. The chain's CDR3 is CSVGGGQAAYEQYF. CDR3 DNA sequence: TGCAGCGTTGGGGGGGGACAGGCTGCCTACGAGCAGTACTTC.

This clone was observed a handful of times. Other DNA sequences in the same sample also yield this CDR3. The chain carries TRBV2 and TRBJ2-7, with 8 positions matching TRBD1. The CDR3 is 12 amino acids. Unmatched junction bases numbered 3, after V lost 8 bases and J lost 3 bases. CDR1 SNHLY and CDR2 FYNNEI come from the germline V gene. CDR3 in amino acids: CASGQGLYEQYF. CDR3 bases: TGTGCCAGCGGACAGGGACTCTACGAGCAGTACTTC.

This clone was picked up a small number of times. The V call is TRBV15, the J call TRBJ2-7, with D tentatively TRBD1 (6 bases). The CDR3 covers 13 residues. The V gene's germline CDR1 is LNHNV and CDR2 YYDKDF (reference sequence). The ends were cut back, 2 bases at V and 4 bases at J, with 9 bases in the middle. CDR3 in DNA: TGTGCCACCAGCAGACCGCAGGGGTACGAGCAGTACTTC. Translation gives CATSRPQGYEQYF.

The chain joins TRBV14 to TRBJ1-6, with 10 bases lining up with TRBD1. The CDR3 length is 15 residues. The J segment lost 8 bases and the V segment lost 4 bases, leaving 5 bases of the junction unmatched. CDR1 is SGHDN, CDR2 FVKESK, per germline. CDR3 DNA: TGTGCCAGCAGCCCCCGCGGGACAGGGGATTCACCCCTCCACTTT. It specifies CASSPRGTGDSPLHF.

J is TRBJ2-7 and V is TRBV30; TRBD2 matches at 7 bases. The CDR3 covers 12 residues. V dropped 6 bases and J dropped 5; count of bases not matched to a gene: 7. Germline CDR1 reads GTSNPN; CDR2 reads SVGIG (reference sequence). DNA for the CDR3: TGTGCCTGTACCGGTGGGGGGGACGAGCAGTACTTC. Its protein is CACTGGGDEQYF.

This clone turned up a few times. J is TRBJ1-2 and V is TRBV6-5, with D possibly matching TRBD1 (6 bases). The CDR3 is 15 residues long. Trimming pared 4 bases from V and 8 bases from J, leaving 20 bases between. The V gene's germline CDR1 is MNHEY and CDR2 SVGAGI. The CDR3 region is CASSSGLRGGFGYTF. Here the CDR3 DNA reads TGTGCCAGCAGTTCAGGGCTCCGAGGGGGGTTCGGCTACACCTTC.

This rearrangement joins TRBV11-2 to TRBJ2-3; 12 bases match TRBD2. Trimming removed 0 bases from V and 11 bases from J; junction bases left unmatched: 6. From germline, CDR1 is SGHAT and CDR2 FQNNGV. The CDR3 runs 15 residues. CDR3 DNA: TGTGCCAGCAGCTTAGAGGCCACACTAGCGGGGGGGCAGTATTTT. It is translated as CASSLEATLAGGQYF.

The rearrangement uses TRBV30 and TRBJ1-2; D is possibly TRBD1 (6 bases). Looked up from germline, CDR1 is GTSNPN and CDR2 is SVGIG (reference sequence). The V and J ends lost 2 bases and 9 bases respectively, with 10 bases between them. CDR3 length equals 11 residues. The chain's CDR3 is CAWSSTGSYTF. The CDR3 DNA is TGTGCCTGGAGTTCTACAGGGAGCTACACCTTC.

This clone was seen a few times. The chain employs TRBV5-6 and TRBJ1-3; D remains ambiguous. Trimming shortened V by 5 bases and J by 4 bases, and 7 bases separated the two germline ends. The CDR3 contains 12 residues. CDR1 is SGHDT, CDR2 YYEEEE, per germline. Here the CDR3 reads CASRQGGNTIYF. CDR3 bases: TGTGCCAGCAGGCAAGGGGGAAACACCATATATTTT.